Listed below are T cell receptor beta chains from one sample, sequenced in a study of cytomegalovirus exposure and HLA in healthy donors. The repertoire was sequenced with immunoSEQ multiplex PCR; TCRdb's copy has only in-frame clones and lacks some. The data contain fewer than 150,000 clones, roughly 80% of them singletons. Sequenced: PBMCs. These TCRs come from a woman aged 35 to 49 in good health and CMV-seronegative. Both conserved end residues are part of each CDR3. The D gene is left open where the match is weak. Clone size is shown for a subset of rows, as once, few, many or a class of expanded clone.

>TRBV19|TRBJ2-5|few|TRBD2
TGTGCCAGTAGTATCCGGCATAGCGGGGTCGACAAGACCCAGTACTTC
CASSIRHSGVDKTQYF
>TRBV9|TRBJ2-5|NA|TRBD1
TGTGCCAGCACCCGGGACAGGGGGGCGGAGACCCAGTACTTC
CASTRDRGAETQYF
>TRBV19|TRBJ2-5|NA|NA
TGTGCCAGCGGGATACAGGGACAAGAGACCCAGTACTTC
CASGIQGQETQYF
>TRBV9|TRBJ2-1|NA|TRBD2
TGTGCCAGCAGCAGGCGGACTAGCGGGGTGAATGAGCAGTTCTTC
CASSRRTSGVNEQFF
>TRBV7-3|TRBJ2-1|NA|TRBD2
TGTGCCAGCAGCTCCTTGGGCGGGGGCTACAATGAGCAGTTCTTC
CASSSLGGGYNEQFF
>TRBV5-1|TRBJ2-2|NA|TRBD1
TGCGCCAGCAGCCGGGACAGGGCGAACACCGGGGAGCTGTTTTTT
CASSRDRANTGELFF
>TRBV18|TRBJ1-6|NA|TRBD1
TGTGCCAGCTCACCAGCGACAGGGGCCATTAGTTCACCCCTCCACTTT
CASSPATGAISSPLHF
>TRBV20-1|TRBJ1-2|NA|NA
TGCAGTGCCAAAAACTATGGCTACACCTTC
CSAKNYGYTF
>TRBV28|TRBJ2-7|NA|NA
TGTGCCAGCAGTTCGGGAACACAGCCCTACGAGCAGTACTTC
CASSSGTQPYEQYF
>TRBV7-9|TRBJ2-1|NA|NA
TGTGCCAGCAGCTTCTTGTCCTACAATGAGCAGTTCTTC
CASSFLSYNEQFF
>TRBV19|TRBJ1-5|NA|NA
TGTGCCAGTAGTATCGAGGGGGGGATAGGTCAGCCCCAGCATTTT
CASSIEGGIGQPQHF
>TRBV2|TRBJ1-2|few|NA
TGTGCCAGCAACCCTCCCCGGGAGTCCTATGGCTACACCTTC
CASNPPRESYGYTF
>TRBV7-2|TRBJ1-2|NA|TRBD1
TGTGCCAGCAGCTCCGGACAGGGGGAAAATGGCTACACCTTC
CASSSGQGENGYTF
>TRBV6-5|TRBJ1-1|once|NA
TGTGCCAGCAGCCCCCCCGGCGCAGGGCTCACTGAAGCTTTCTTT
CASSPPGAGLTEAFF
>TRBV5-1|TRBJ1-5|NA|TRBD1
TGCGCCAGCAGCCCGGACAGGGTAGGGTATGTCGGCAATCAGCCCCAGCATTTT
CASSPDRVGYVGNQPQHF
>TRBV29-1|TRBJ2-3|NA|TRBD2
TGCAGCGCCGGGACACTAGCGGGAGATACAGATACGCAGTATTTT
CSAGTLAGDTDTQYF
>TRBV9|TRBJ1-4|once|NA
TGTGCCAGCAGCGTAGAGGGGCTTACGGCTAATGAAAAACTGTTTTTT
CASSVEGLTANEKLFF
>TRBV30|TRBJ1-6|NA|NA
TGTGCCTGGAGTGGCCGGGGGGGGAGCCCCAATTCACCCCTCCACTTT
CAWSGRGGSPNSPLHF
>TRBV6-5|TRBJ2-7|NA|TRBD1
TGTGCCAGCAGTTCCTACTCGGACAGGGGAGACTACGAGCAGTACTTC
CASSSYSDRGDYEQYF
>TRBV5-8|TRBJ1-2|NA|NA
TGTGCCAGCAGCTTACCCAGCGGGGGCTATGGCTACACCTTC
CASSLPSGGYGYTF
>TRBV7-2|TRBJ2-1|NA|NA
TGTGCCAGCAGCCCTGAGGTTTCTGGGTACAATGAGCAGTTCTTC
CASSPEVSGYNEQFF
>TRBV7-3|TRBJ2-3|NA|NA
TGTGCCAGCAGCTTTGGGGGGTTAACAGATACGCAGTATTTT
CASSFGGLTDTQYF
>TRBV7-3|TRBJ1-1|once|NA
TGTGCCAGCAGCTCGGCTGGGGGGGCGCGGACTGAAGCTTTCTTT
CASSSAGGARTEAFF
>TRBV18|TRBJ1-1|NA|NA
TGTGCCAGCTCCCTCTCGCCCGGGATCAGTGAAGCTTTCTTT
CASSLSPGISEAFF
>TRBV7-9|TRBJ2-1|few|TRBD2
TGTTCCAGCAGCCTGATGGGTCGACTAGCGGGAGGAGAGCAGTTCTTC
CSSSLMGRLAGGEQFF
>TRBV19|TRBJ2-1|NA|TRBD1
TGTGCCAGTAGTCACACCGGGACAGGGGGCTCTGAGCAGTTCTTC
CASSHTGTGGSEQFF
>TRBV7-3|TRBJ2-7|NA|TRBD2
TGTGCCAGCGGGAGCGGGAGCGGCGAGCAGTACTTC
CASGSGSGEQYF
>TRBV28|TRBJ2-1|NA|NA
TGTGCCAGCAGTTTAACCCCTATCAATGAGCAGTTCTTC
CASSLTPINEQFF
>TRBV6-6|TRBJ2-1|NA|TRBD2
TGTGCCAGCAGTTACTCTCGGACTAGCGGGAGCCATGAGCAGTTCTTC
CASSYSRTSGSHEQFF
>TRBV7-3|TRBJ2-5|NA|NA
TGTGCCAGCAGCTTCACCAAGCGGGAGACCCAGTACTTC
CASSFTKRETQYF
>TRBV2|TRBJ1-1|NA|NA
TGTGCCAGCAGTGAAGCCCGAGGCAGAAACACTGAAGCTTTCTTT
CASSEARGRNTEAFF
>TRBV4-3|TRBJ1-1|NA|NA
TGCGCCAGCAGCCAACTCCCCAACGCAGGCATGAACACTGAAGCTTTCTTT
CASSQLPNAGMNTEAFF
>TRBV6-5|TRBJ2-5|NA|NA
TGTGCCAGCAGAGACAGACAGGTACACCAAGAGACCCAGTACTTC
CASRDRQVHQETQYF
>TRBV7-2|TRBJ2-7|NA|NA
TGTGCCAGCAGCTTGGACATGAGCTCCTACGAGCAGTACTTC
CASSLDMSSYEQYF
>TRBV20-1|TRBJ2-7|NA|NA
TGCAGTGCTAGCCTCTCCTACGAGCAGTACTTC
CSASLSYEQYF
>TRBV27|TRBJ2-7|NA|TRBD2
TGTGCCAGCAGAAGGGGACTAGCGGGAGGGCCGGTATACGAGCAGTACTTC
CASRRGLAGGPVYEQYF
>TRBV6-5|TRBJ2-5|NA|NA
TGTGCCAGCAGTTACTCCGGAGGAGGTATCCAAGAGACCCAGTACTTC
CASSYSGGGIQETQYF
>TRBV27|TRBJ2-5|few|TRBD2
TGTGCCAGCAGTAGCGCGACTAGCGATCAAGAGACCCAGTACTTC
CASSSATSDQETQYF
>TRBV9|TRBJ2-1|NA|TRBD2
TGTGCCAGCAGCGTAGGCGGCGGGGGGTCTCTTGAGCAGTTCTTC
CASSVGGGGSLEQFF
>TRBV14|TRBJ1-4|NA|TRBD1
TGTGCCAGCAGCAGGGGGCCCCTGACTGAAAAACTGTTTTTT
CASSRGPLTEKLFF
>TRBV7-2|TRBJ2-7|NA|TRBD2
TGTGCCAGCAGTGTTACGGGACTAGCGGGGACGGGAGCCTACGAGCAGTACTTC
CASSVTGLAGTGAYEQYF
>TRBV10-3|TRBJ2-3|few|NA
TGTGCCATCAGTCAGTTAGCTGCGGGGGCCACAGATACGCAGTATTTT
CAISQLAAGATDTQYF
>TRBV6-6|TRBJ2-3|NA|TRBD2
TGTGCCAGCTCAACCCCTGGTGCGGGAGTAGATACGCAGTATTTT
CASSTPGAGVDTQYF
>TRBV7-2|TRBJ1-2|NA|NA
TGTGCCAGCAGCCCGTACCAGACAGATGGCTACACCTTC
CASSPYQTDGYTF
>TRBV19|TRBJ2-7|NA|TRBD1
TGTGCCAGTAGTAGGACAGGGTCCTACGAGCAGTACTTC
CASSRTGSYEQYF
>TRBV5-5|TRBJ2-7|few|TRBD1
TGTGCCAGCAGCTTTAGGACTGCGACAGGGTTTACCTACGAGCAGTACTTC
CASSFRTATGFTYEQYF
>TRBV5-4|TRBJ2-7|once|TRBD2
TGTGCCAGCAGCCGCAAGGGCGGGGGGTACGAGCAGTACTTC
CASSRKGGGYEQYF
>TRBV29-1|TRBJ1-1|NA|TRBD1
TGCAGCGTTGAATACGTGGGACAGGAAGCTTTCTTT
CSVEYVGQEAFF
>TRBV2|TRBJ1-5|few|NA
TGTGCCAGCACCGAAGGGGGGGGTGCGGGTCAGCCCCAGCATTTT
CASTEGGGAGQPQHF
>TRBV6-5|TRBJ2-7|NA|TRBD2
TGTGCCAGCAGTTACTCGATATGGGAGGGGCAGTACTTC
CASSYSIWEGQYF
>TRBV27|TRBJ1-5|NA|TRBD1
TGTGCCAGCAGTTTAATGGGACAGGGCAATCAGCCCCAGCATTTT
CASSLMGQGNQPQHF
>TRBV6-1|TRBJ1-5|once|TRBD1
TGTGCCAGCACGGGACAGCACCAAGGGACCCAGCATTTT
CASTGQHQGTQHF
>TRBV6-5|TRBJ2-2|NA|NA
TGTGCCAGCAGCCCAACTAGCTCCGGGGAGCTGTTTTTT
CASSPTSSGELFF
>TRBV5-1|TRBJ2-5|NA|NA
TGCGCCAGCAGCTTGGGGGCACAAGAGACCCAGTACTTC
CASSLGAQETQYF
>TRBV9|TRBJ2-2|NA|TRBD2
TGTGCCAGCAGCGTGTCAGGACTAGCCACATTTGGGGAGCTGTTTTTT
CASSVSGLATFGELFF
>TRBV11-2|TRBJ2-1|NA|TRBD2
TGTGCCAGCAGCCCTAGCGGGGGGGCCTCCTACAATGAGCAGTTCTTC
CASSPSGGASYNEQFF
>TRBV6-5|TRBJ1-5|NA|TRBD1
TGTGCCAGCAGAATGACAGGGGTAAATCAGCCCCAGCATTTT
CASRMTGVNQPQHF